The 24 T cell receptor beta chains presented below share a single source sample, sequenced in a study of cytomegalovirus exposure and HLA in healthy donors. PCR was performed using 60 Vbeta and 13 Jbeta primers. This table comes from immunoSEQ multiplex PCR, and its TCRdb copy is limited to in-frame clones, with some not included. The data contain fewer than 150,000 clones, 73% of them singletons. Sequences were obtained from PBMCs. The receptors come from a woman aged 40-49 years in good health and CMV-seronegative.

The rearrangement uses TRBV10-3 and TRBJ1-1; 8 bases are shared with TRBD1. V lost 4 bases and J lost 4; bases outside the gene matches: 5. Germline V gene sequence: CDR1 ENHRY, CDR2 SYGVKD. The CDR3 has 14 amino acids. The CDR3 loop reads CAISGDDRGTEAFF. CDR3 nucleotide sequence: TGTGCCATCAGTGGAGATGACAGGGGCACTGAAGCTTTCTTT.

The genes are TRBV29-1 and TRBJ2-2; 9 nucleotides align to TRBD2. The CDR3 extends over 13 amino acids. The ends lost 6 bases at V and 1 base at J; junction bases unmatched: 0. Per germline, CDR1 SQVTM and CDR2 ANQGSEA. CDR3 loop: CSVLAGNTGELFF. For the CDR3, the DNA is TGCAGCGTACTAGCGGGGAACACCGGGGAGCTGTTTTTT.

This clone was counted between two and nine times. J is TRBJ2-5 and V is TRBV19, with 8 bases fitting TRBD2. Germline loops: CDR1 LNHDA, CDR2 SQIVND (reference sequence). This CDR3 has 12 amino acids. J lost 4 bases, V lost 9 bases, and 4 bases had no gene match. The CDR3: CASRLAGETQYF. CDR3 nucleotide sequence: TGTGCCAGCCGCCTAGCGGGAGAGACCCAGTACTTC.

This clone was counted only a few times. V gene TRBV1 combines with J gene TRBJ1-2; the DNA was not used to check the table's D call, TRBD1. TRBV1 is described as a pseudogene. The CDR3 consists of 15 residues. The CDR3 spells CTSSQAGREPYGYTF. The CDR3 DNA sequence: TGCACCAGCAGCCAAGCTGGCAGGGAACCCTATGGCTACACCTTC.

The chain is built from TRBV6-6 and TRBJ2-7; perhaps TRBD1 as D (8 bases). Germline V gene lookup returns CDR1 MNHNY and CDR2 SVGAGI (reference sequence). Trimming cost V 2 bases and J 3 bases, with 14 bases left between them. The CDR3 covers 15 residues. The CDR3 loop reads CASSYGQGGNYEQYF. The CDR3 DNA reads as TGTGCCAGCAGTTACGGACAGGGAGGGAACTACGAGCAGTACTTC.

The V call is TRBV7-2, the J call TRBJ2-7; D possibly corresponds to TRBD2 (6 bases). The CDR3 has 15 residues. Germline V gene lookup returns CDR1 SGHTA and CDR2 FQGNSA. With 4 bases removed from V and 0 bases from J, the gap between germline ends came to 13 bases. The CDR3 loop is CASSSPWDFSYEQYF. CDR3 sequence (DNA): TGTGCCAGCAGCTCCCCCTGGGACTTCTCCTACGAGCAGTACTTC.

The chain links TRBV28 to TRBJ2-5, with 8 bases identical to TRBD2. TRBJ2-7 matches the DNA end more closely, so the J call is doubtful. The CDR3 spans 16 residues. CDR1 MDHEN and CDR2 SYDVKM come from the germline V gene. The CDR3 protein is CASSANRLASSYEQYF. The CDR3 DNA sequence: TGTGCCAGCAGCGCGAACCGACTAGCGAGTTCCTACGAGCAGTACTTC.

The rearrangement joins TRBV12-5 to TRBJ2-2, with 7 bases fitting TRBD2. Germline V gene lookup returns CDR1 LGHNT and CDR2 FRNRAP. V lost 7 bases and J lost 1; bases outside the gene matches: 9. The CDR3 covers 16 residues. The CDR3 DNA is TGTGCTAGTGTTCCTGGAGTAGCGGGGAACACCGGGGAGCTGTTTTTT. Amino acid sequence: CASVPGVAGNTGELFF.

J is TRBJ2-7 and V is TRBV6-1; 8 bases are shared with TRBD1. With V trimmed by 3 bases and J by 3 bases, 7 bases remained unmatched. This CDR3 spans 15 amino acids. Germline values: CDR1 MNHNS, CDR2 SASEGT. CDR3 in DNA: TGTGCCAGCAGTGAGAGGGGACAGGCCTACTACGAGCAGTACTTC. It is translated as CASSERGQAYYEQYF.

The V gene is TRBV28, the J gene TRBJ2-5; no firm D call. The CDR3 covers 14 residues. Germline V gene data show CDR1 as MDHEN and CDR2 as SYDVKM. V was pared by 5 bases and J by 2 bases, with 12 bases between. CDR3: CASSRVLLQETQYF. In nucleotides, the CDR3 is TGTGCCAGCAGTCGGGTACTACTACAAGAGACCCAGTACTTC.

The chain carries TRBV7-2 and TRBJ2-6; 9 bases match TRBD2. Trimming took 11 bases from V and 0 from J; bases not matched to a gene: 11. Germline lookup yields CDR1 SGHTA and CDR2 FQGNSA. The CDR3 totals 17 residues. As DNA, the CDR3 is TGTGCCGGGGGCCGCGGGGGGGTCTACTCTGGGGCCAACGTCCTGACTTTC. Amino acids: CAGGRGGVYSGANVLTF.

The CDR3 sequence: CASTRGWYYGYTF. CDR3 in DNA: TGTGCCAGCACACGGGGATGGTACTATGGCTACACCTTC. This chain links TRBV6-5 with TRBJ1-2; no reliable D call. V gave up 7 bases and J gave up 3 bases, with 12 bases separating them. The CDR3 is made up of 13 amino acids. Germline V gives CDR1 MNHEY, CDR2 SVGAGI.

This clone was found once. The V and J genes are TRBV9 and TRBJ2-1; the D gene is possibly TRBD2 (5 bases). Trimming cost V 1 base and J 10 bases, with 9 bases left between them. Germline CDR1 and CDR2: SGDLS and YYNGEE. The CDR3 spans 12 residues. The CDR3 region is CASSVRESEQFF. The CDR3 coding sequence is TGTGCCAGCAGCGTAAGGGAGAGCGAGCAGTTCTTC.

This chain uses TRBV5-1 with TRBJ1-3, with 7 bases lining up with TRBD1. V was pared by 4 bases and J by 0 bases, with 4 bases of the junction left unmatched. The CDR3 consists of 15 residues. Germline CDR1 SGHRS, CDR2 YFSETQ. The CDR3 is CASSRTGTSGNTIYF. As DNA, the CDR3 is TGCGCCAGCAGCCGGACAGGCACCTCTGGAAACACCATATATTTT.

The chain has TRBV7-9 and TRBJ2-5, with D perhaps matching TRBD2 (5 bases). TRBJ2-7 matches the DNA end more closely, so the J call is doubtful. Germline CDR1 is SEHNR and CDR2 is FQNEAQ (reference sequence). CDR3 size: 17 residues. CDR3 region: CASSLDDYPLIRYEQYF. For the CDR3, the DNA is TGTGCCAGCAGCTTGGATGACTATCCCCTCATCCGGTACGAGCAGTACTTC.

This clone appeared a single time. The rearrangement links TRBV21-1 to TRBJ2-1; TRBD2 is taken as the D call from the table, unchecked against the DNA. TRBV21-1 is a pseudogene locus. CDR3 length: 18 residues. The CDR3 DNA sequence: TGTGCCAGCAGCACGCCTCGACTAGCGGGAGGGTCGGAAAATGAGCAGTTCTTC. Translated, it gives CASSTPRLAGGSENEQFF.

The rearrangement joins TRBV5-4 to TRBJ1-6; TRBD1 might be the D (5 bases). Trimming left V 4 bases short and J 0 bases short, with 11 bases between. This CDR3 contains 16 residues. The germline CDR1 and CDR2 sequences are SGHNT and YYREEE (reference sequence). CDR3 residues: CASSPGGGSYNSPLHF. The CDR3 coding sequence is TGTGCCAGCAGCCCCGGCGGGGGCTCCTATAATTCACCCCTCCACTTT.

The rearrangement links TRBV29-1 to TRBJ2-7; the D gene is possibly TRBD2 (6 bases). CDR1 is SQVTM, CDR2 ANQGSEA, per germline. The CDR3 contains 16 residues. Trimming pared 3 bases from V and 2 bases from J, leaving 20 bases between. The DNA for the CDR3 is TGCAGCGTTGACCTAGGCGGTAGCGGCTCCACCTACGAGCAGTACTTC. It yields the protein CSVDLGGSGSTYEQYF.

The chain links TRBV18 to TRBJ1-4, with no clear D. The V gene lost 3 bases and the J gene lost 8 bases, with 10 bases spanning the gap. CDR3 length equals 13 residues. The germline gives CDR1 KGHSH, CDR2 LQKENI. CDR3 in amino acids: CASSPDLQEKLFF. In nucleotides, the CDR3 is TGTGCCAGCTCACCGGACTTGCAGGAAAAACTGTTTTTT.

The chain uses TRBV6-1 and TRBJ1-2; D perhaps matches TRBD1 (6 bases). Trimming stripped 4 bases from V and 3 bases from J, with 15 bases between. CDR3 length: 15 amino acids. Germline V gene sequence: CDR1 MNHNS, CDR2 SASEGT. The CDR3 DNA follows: TGTGCCAGCAGTGCCCTTCGGGGGGGCGACTATGGCTACACCTTC. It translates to CASSALRGGDYGYTF.

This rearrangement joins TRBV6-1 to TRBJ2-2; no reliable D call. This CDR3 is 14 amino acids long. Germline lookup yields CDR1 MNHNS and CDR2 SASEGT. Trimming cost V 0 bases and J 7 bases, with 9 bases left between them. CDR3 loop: CASSEASVIGELFF. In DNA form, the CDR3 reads TGTGCCAGCAGTGAAGCATCCGTTATCGGGGAGCTGTTTTTT.

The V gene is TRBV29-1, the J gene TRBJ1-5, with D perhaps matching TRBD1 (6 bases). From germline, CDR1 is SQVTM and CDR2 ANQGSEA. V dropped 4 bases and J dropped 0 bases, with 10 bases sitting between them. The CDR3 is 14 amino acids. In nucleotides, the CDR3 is TGCAGCGTTGTCCCAGGGGATAGCAATCAGCCCCAGCATTTT. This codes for CSVVPGDSNQPQHF.

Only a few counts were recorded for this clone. CDR3 sequence (DNA): TGTGCCAGCAGCACCAATGGACAAAACTACGAGCAGTACTTC. This codes for CASSTNGQNYEQYF. This sequence joins TRBV5-6 and TRBJ2-7, with a tentative D call TRBD1 (5 bases). Trimming stripped 4 bases from V and 3 bases from J, with 14 bases between. CDR3 length: 14 residues. Germline V gene data show CDR1 as SGHDT and CDR2 as YYEEEE.

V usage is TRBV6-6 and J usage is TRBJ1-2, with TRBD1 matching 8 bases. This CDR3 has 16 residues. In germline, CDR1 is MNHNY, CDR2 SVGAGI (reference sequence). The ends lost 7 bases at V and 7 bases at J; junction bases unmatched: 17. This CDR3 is CASTYTGGAWEGGYTF. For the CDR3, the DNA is TGTGCCAGCACCTACACAGGGGGGGCCTGGGAAGGTGGCTACACCTTC.